This T cell receptor (beta chain) was recovered during a study of Ad26.COV2.S vaccination and SARS-CoV-2 variants. Study-wide context: Donor allocation was to the COV1001 Ad26.COV2.S trial arm. Participants got Ad26.COV2.S intramuscularly, once or twice 56 days apart.

The method was immunoSEQ multiplex PCR; TCRdb's version includes in-frame clones alone and lacks a portion of them. The table includes under 500,000 clones, 92% detected once. This clone is a singleton in its sample. The antigen remains unidentified. The CDR3 totals 15 residues. The germline V and J ends were trimmed by 2 bases and 2 bases, with 13 bases remaining between them. The germline V gene has CDR1 MNHEY and CDR2 SMNVEV (reference sequence). Study observations and caveats: Greater spike-specific TCR breadth was seen in vaccine recipients than in placebo recipients.

Treatment noted: around 19 received Ad26.COV2.S at low or high dose, single or two shots; roughly 5 received placebo; per-sample allocation not given. Day 63 after the first vaccine or placebo injection was the time point for sampling. This person who donated was an adult of 18-55 years in Boston. Sequencing used peripheral blood, obtained in a trial of Ad26.COV2.S vaccine versus placebo. V and J are TRBV27 and TRBJ2-7, with D possibly TRBD1 on 6 matching bases. The TCR sequence derives from a person between 18 and 60 years old who received the Ad26.COV2.S COVID-19 vaccine or a placebo. CDR3 sequence reads: CASSLGGGSPYEQYF. As DNA, the CDR3 is TGTGCCAGCAGTTTAGGGGGCGGCTCCCCCTACGAGCAGTACTTC.